The T cell receptor beta chain described here comes from a study of T cells in Graves' hyperthyroidism and ophthalmopathy. This clonotype appeared many times. Template material for amplifying TCR beta CDR3 regions consisted of RNA transcripts. First-round RT-PCR with HTBI primers amplified the TCR CDR3 region. TCRdb redid the calling of the multiplex PCR reads with MiXCR, one entry per CDR3 protein. The sample holds more than 500,000 distinct CDR3 sequences, over 35% seen once. This CDR3 has 13 amino acids. Trimming cost V 4 bases and J 5 bases; bases outside gene matches: 2. CDR1 is MNHNY and CDR2 is SVGAGI in the germline V gene (reference sequence).

V gene TRBV6-6 combines with J gene TRBJ1-1; the match to TRBD1 covers 9 bases. The source is an adult woman with Graves' disease, either hyperthyroidism or ophthalmopathy (not recorded which). The sample taken for sequencing was peripheral blood or thyroid tissue (not recorded which). The CDR3 nucleotides are TGTGCCAGCAGTTCACAGGGGGCGACTGAAGCTTTCTTT. Residues: CASSSQGATEAFF.